A single sample is the source of the 27 T cell receptor beta chains below, sequenced in a study of T-cell memory formation after mild COVID-19 listed by TCRdb under 2021. Libraries were made using 5' RACE. Sequencing took place on an Illumina NovaSeq 6000. TCRdb itself trimmed the public reads at Q25 with fastp, ran MiXCR and retained productive beta chains. Every CDR3 protein is listed once, alongside the most common genes and DNA of its rows. The sample profile shows approximately 300,000 distinct CDR3 sequences; approximately 15% of them were found once. 20% to 25% of the sample goes to the ten largest clones. Material for sequencing was PBMCs or a T cell subset sorted from them (not recorded which). The source of these receptors is a man between 18 and 29 years old who had mild COVID-19 (a few samples of this study predate the infection). The sample titles of this study are shuffled in the database, so cell type and time point are left out; the donor was told from shared clones.

The V and J genes are TRBV2 and TRBJ1-2; TRBD1 aligns across 8 bases. CDR1 is SNHLY, CDR2 FYNNEI, per germline. The J segment lost 6 bases and the V segment lost 6 bases, leaving 3 bases of the junction unmatched. CDR3 length equals 12 residues. The CDR3 sequence is CASSGTGDGYTF. The CDR3 nucleotides are TGTGCCAGCAGCGGGACAGGCGATGGCTACACCTTC.

The table lists this clonotype with a few counts. The J gene is TRBJ2-2, the V gene TRBV28, with TRBD2 matching over 9 bases. The CDR3 consists of 20 residues. The germline gives CDR1 MDHEN, CDR2 SYDVKM. J was trimmed by 3 bases and V by 6 bases; bases with no gene match: 20. In DNA form, the CDR3 reads TGTGCCAGCAGAACTAATGTTAGCGGGGGCCCGAAGAGATACACCGGGGAGCTGTTTTTT. Amino acid sequence: CASRTNVSGGPKRYTGELFF.

In its sample, this clonotype ranks as medium-sized. This chain links TRBV7-9 with TRBJ2-4; D is perhaps TRBD2 (6 bases). Germline V gives CDR1 SEHNR, CDR2 FQNEAQ (reference sequence). V was pared by 5 bases and J by 0 bases, with 23 bases between. The CDR3 loop spans 19 amino acids. CDR3 loop: CASSGRGILLFEAKNIQYF. The CDR3 DNA reads as TGTGCCAGCAGCGGCCGGGGGATCCTCTTATTCGAAGCCAAAAACATTCAGTACTTC.

As to this clonotype: At one end, the junction sequence differs from germline, possibly due to a read error. This chain connects TRBV7-7 to TRBJ2-5, with a weak D call TRBD2 (7 bases). There are 14 residues in the CDR3. The germline V gene encodes CDR1 SSHAT and CDR2 FNYEAQ (reference sequence). CDR3 sequence reads: CASSLLRGPETQYF. The CDR3 nucleotides are TGTGCTAGCAGCTTGCTGCGGGGGCCTGAGACCCAGTACTTC.

The sample holds a few counts of this clonotype. The rearrangement links TRBV5-4 to TRBJ2-1; no reliable D call. The CDR3 length is 15 residues. The ends were cut back, 4 bases at V and 0 bases at J, with 11 bases in the middle. Germline loops: CDR1 SGHNT, CDR2 YYREEE (reference sequence). The CDR3 spells CASSRDQSSYNEQFF. CDR3 sequence (DNA): TGTGCCAGCAGCCGTGACCAGAGCTCCTACAATGAGCAGTTCTTC.

V gene TRBV7-2 combines with J gene TRBJ2-3, with D uncertain. This CDR3 is 15 amino acids long. Per the germline V gene, CDR1 is SGHTA and CDR2 is FQGNSA. V was cut by 5 bases and J by 1 base, with 13 bases left in between. CDR3 nucleotides: TGTGCCAGCAGCCCCCCCCGGGCCCGCACAGATACGCAGTATTTT. It codes for CASSPPRARTDTQYF.

A few counts support this clonotype. The gene calls are TRBV10-3 and TRBJ1-4, with unresolved D. This CDR3 has 12 residues. In germline, CDR1 is ENHRY, CDR2 SYGVKD. Trimming cost V 3 bases and J 13 bases, with 12 bases left between them. CDR3 in DNA: TGTGCCATCAGTGATCCCCAGGCTAGACTGTTTTTT. It is translated as CAISDPQARLFF.

This clonotype was seen a handful of times. This chain links TRBV4-1 with TRBJ2-5; 10 nucleotides line up with TRBD1. This CDR3 is built from 15 residues. The trim removed 5 bases at V and 5 bases at J, leaving 8 bases unmatched. Looked up from germline, CDR1 is MGHRA and CDR2 is YSYEKL. DNA for the CDR3: TGCGCCAGCAGCGCCATGACAGGGGGCAGGGAGACCCAGTACTTC. This sequence encodes CASSAMTGGRETQYF.

The chain is built from TRBV27 and TRBJ1-2; 7 nucleotides align to TRBD1. The CDR3 loop spans 16 amino acids. Germline V gene lookup returns CDR1 MNHEY and CDR2 SMNVEV (reference sequence). The ends lost 5 bases at V and 8 bases at J; junction bases unmatched: 17. In nucleotides, the CDR3 is TGTGCCAGCAGTAAAAATTACGACAGGGCCCTATACGGCTACACCTTC. Residues: CASSKNYDRALYGYTF.

This clonotype was picked up a small number of times. The CDR3 spells CASSSPQGGTGELFF. The DNA of the CDR3 is TGTGCCAGCAGCTCTCCCCAGGGCGGCACCGGGGAGCTGTTTTTT. The rearrangement links TRBV7-9 to TRBJ2-2; TRBD1 might be the D (5 bases). V was cut by 4 bases and J by 4 bases, with 13 bases left in between. This CDR3 has 15 residues. Germline lookup yields CDR1 SEHNR and CDR2 FQNEAQ (reference sequence).

The chain is built from TRBV5-1 and TRBJ2-1; the D is unclear. The CDR3 covers 15 residues. Per the germline V gene, CDR1 is SGHRS and CDR2 is YFSETQ. V was trimmed by 1 base and J by 0 bases, leaving 8 bases between them. The CDR3 loop is CASSLPSSSYNEQFF. The CDR3 DNA follows: TGCGCCAGCAGCTTGCCATCTAGCTCCTACAATGAGCAGTTCTTC.

The chain is built from TRBV4-2 and TRBJ2-7, with D perhaps given as TRBD1 or TRBD2 (5 bases each). This CDR3 is built from 11 residues. The germline V gene encodes CDR1 LGHNA and CDR2 YNFKEQ. V dropped 4 bases and J dropped 9 bases, with 10 bases sitting between them. For the CDR3, the DNA is TGTGCCAGCAGCCGGGGGAGCGGGCAGTACGTC. This sequence encodes CASSRGSGQYV.

The chain couples TRBV11-1 to TRBJ1-2, with D perhaps TRBD1 (6 bases). CDR3 length: 14 residues. Germline CDR1 SGHAT, CDR2 FQDESV (reference sequence). Deletions cut 6 bases from V and 4 bases from J, with 15 bases between. CDR3 nucleotide sequence: TGTGCCAGCAGTTCACAGGGAGTCGGCTATGGCTACACCTTC. As protein: CASSSQGVGYGYTF. Full variable domain (rest looked up from reference TRBV11-1 and TRBJ1-2): EAEVAQSPRYKITEKSQAVAFWCDPISGHATLYWYRQILGQGPELLVQFQDESVVDDSQLPKDRFSAERLKGVDSTLKIQPAELGDSAMYLCASSSQGVGYGYTFGSGTRLTVV.

In this sample, this clonotype turned up many times. The rearrangement uses TRBV12-3 or TRBV12-4 and TRBJ2-3; D is unresolved. Trimming left V 3 bases short and J 3 bases short, with 7 bases between. The CDR3 spans 13 residues. Here the CDR3 reads CASSLSRTDTQYF. The CDR3 nucleotides are TGTGCCAGCAGTTTGAGCAGGACAGATACGCAGTATTTT.

This clonotype came up many times. V is TRBV11-2 and J is TRBJ2-1; D gene unclear. With 4 bases removed from V and 5 bases from J, the gap between germline ends came to 6 bases. Germline V gives CDR1 SGHAT, CDR2 FQNNGV. The CDR3 is made up of 12 amino acids. CDR3 protein: CASSSPDNEQFF. In nucleotides, the CDR3 is TGTGCCAGCAGCTCCCCCGACAATGAGCAGTTCTTC.

V usage is TRBV28 and J usage is TRBJ2-7; D is perhaps TRBD1 (6 bases). V was cut by 3 bases and J by 0 bases, with 12 bases left in between. In germline, CDR1 is MDHEN, CDR2 SYDVKM. The CDR3 runs to 15 residues. The CDR3: CASSLGTRGSYEQYV. CDR3 coding DNA: TGTGCCAGCAGTTTGGGGACCAGGGGCTCCTACGAGCAGTACGTC.

Only a few counts were recorded for this clonotype. This chain links TRBV4-3 with TRBJ2-1, with TRBD1 identical over 9 bases. The germline V gene encodes CDR1 LGHNA and CDR2 YSLEER. J gave up 8 bases and V 4 bases, and 9 bases lay outside the gene matches. The CDR3 sequence is 15 residues long. The CDR3 loop is CASSLDRGSSYEQFF. The CDR3 coding sequence is TGCGCCAGCAGCCTCGACAGGGGGTCTAGTTATGAGCAGTTCTTC.

The chain has TRBV6-5 and TRBJ1-2, with D possibly TRBD1 on 6 matching bases. Germline assignment: CDR1 MNHEY and CDR2 SVGAGI. CDR3 length equals 15 residues. Trimming took 5 bases from V and 5 from J, leaving 18 bases between them. CDR3 protein: CASSPVIQGLYGYTF. The CDR3 nucleotides read TGTGCCAGCAGTCCAGTCATACAGGGCCTTTATGGCTACACCTTC.

J is TRBJ2-7 and V is TRBV20-1, with D possibly TRBD1 on 6 matching bases. Germline V CDR1 and CDR2: DFQATT, SNEGSKA (reference sequence). Trimming took 2 bases from V and 0 from J, leaving 8 bases between them. This CDR3 region has 13 residues. The CDR3 sequence is CSARQGYSYEQYV. The CDR3 nucleotides are TGCAGTGCTAGACAGGGGTACTCCTACGAGCAGTACGTC.

This clonotype was counted only a few times. The chain is built from TRBV4-3 and TRBJ2-4; 8 positions agree with TRBD1. The V gene end was trimmed by 0 bases and the J gene end by 6 bases; junction bases not matched to a gene: 7. Germline V CDR1 and CDR2: LGHNA, YSLEER. The CDR3 spans 16 residues. CDR3 amino acids: CASSQDSGTGGNIQYF. The CDR3 DNA reads TGCGCCAGCAGCCAAGATTCCGGGACAGGCGGAAACATTCAGTACTTC.

The chain recombines TRBV19 with TRBJ2-3; tentative D call: TRBD2 (6 bases). Germline assignment: CDR1 LNHDA and CDR2 SQIVND (reference sequence). The CDR3 extends over 14 amino acids. V lost 7 bases and J 0 bases, leaving 11 bases between the germline ends. The DNA of the CDR3 is TGTGCCAGTACGGTCCGGGAGAGCACAGATACGCAGTATTTT. Amino acids: CASTVRESTDTQYF. Based on the CDR3 plus reference TRBV19 and TRBJ2-3, the full variable domain is DGGITQSPKYLFRKEGQNVTLSCEQNLNHDAMYWYRQDPGQGLRLIYYSQIVNDFQKGDIAEGYSVSREKKESFPLTVTSAQKNPTAFYLCASTVRESTDTQYFGPGTRLTVL.

This clonotype has a handful of counts. This sequence joins TRBV24-1 and TRBJ2-3; 10 nucleotides match TRBD2. The CDR3 loop spans 13 amino acids. The germline V gene has CDR1 KGHDR and CDR2 SFDVKD. V trimming: 10 bases; J trimming: 6 bases; junction bases outside the gene matches: 6. Here the CDR3 reads CATTGTSEDTQYF. In DNA, the CDR3 is TGTGCCACAACCGGGACTAGCGAGGATACGCAGTATTTT.

This clonotype was detected a few times. The chain links TRBV7-6 to TRBJ2-6; D is undetermined. The CDR3 extends over 15 amino acids. Germline V gene sequence: CDR1 SGHVS, CDR2 FNYEAQ. Trimming stripped 1 base from V and 5 bases from J, with 9 bases between. CDR3 loop: CASSLGALRANVLTF. The CDR3 bases are TGTGCCAGCAGCTTAGGGGCCCTGAGGGCCAACGTCCTGACTTTC.

This clonotype has more than one count but fewer than ten. The chain uses TRBV5-4 and TRBJ2-1, with 8 bases fitting TRBD2. The CDR3 is made up of 15 amino acids. The J segment lost 6 bases and the V segment lost 2 bases, leaving 7 bases of the junction unmatched. Germline V CDR1 and CDR2: SGHNT, YYREEE (reference sequence). CDR3 nucleotides: TGTGCCAGCAGCTTCGGGGGGGGAACTCCCAATGAGCAGTTCTTC. This codes for CASSFGGGTPNEQFF.

The DNA of the CDR3 is TGCGCCAGCAGCCAAGAGCCGACAGGGTCCGATGAGCAGTTCTTC. This sequence encodes CASSQEPTGSDEQFF. V usage is TRBV4-1 and J usage is TRBJ2-1; 7 bases align to TRBD1. The CDR3 has 15 amino acids. CDR1 is MGHRA and CDR2 is YSYEKL in the germline V gene. V trimming: 0 bases; J trimming: 8 bases; junction bases outside the gene matches: 7.

This clonotype came up a few times. The rearrangement joins TRBV4-2 to TRBJ1-5; no clear D. Germline CDR1 reads LGHNA; CDR2 reads YNFKEQ. This CDR3 region has 15 residues. The V gene lost 0 bases and the J gene lost 0 bases, with 6 bases spanning the gap. CDR3 coding DNA: TGTGCCAGCAGCCAAGAGGCGGATAGCAATCAGCCCCAGCATTTT. Protein: CASSQEADSNQPQHF.

The chain couples TRBV29-1 to TRBJ2-5, with TRBD1 identical over 8 bases. CDR1 is SQVTM, CDR2 ANQGSEA, per germline. With V trimmed by 6 bases and J by 4 bases, 4 bases remained unmatched. CDR3 length: 12 amino acids. In DNA form, the CDR3 reads TGCAGCGTCCCAGGGGGCGTAGAGACCCAGTACTTC. This encodes CSVPGGVETQYF.